This is a list of T cell receptor beta chains from one sample in a study of shared clonotypes between healthy human individuals. The table came from immunoSEQ multiplex PCR; TCRdb's copy has only in-frame clones and leaves some out. This table has some 2.3 million clones, approximately 93% appearing once. The specimen was naive CD4+ T cells from PBMCs. All receptors come from a man younger than 35 in good health. Some clones in this sample may be carry-over from other donors' samples. The CDR3 runs from the conserved cysteine through the conserved F or W. Each record gives: CDR3 length, J gene, V gene, CDR3 protein.

cdr3_length: 14; j_call: TRBJ1-1; v_call: TRBV2; cdr3_aa: CASRTDGRDTEAFF
cdr3_length: 12; j_call: TRBJ2-3; v_call: TRBV25-1; cdr3_aa: CASSDSADTQYF
cdr3_length: 14; j_call: TRBJ2-3; v_call: TRBV7-9; cdr3_aa: CASCRGGSPDTQYF
cdr3_length: 16; j_call: TRBJ2-5; v_call: TRBV28; cdr3_aa: CASSYEGLAPQETQYF
cdr3_length: 17; j_call: TRBJ1-5; v_call: TRBV28; cdr3_aa: CASSFSKGRNSNQPQHF
cdr3_length: 15; j_call: TRBJ1-3; v_call: TRBV7-9; cdr3_aa: CASSYTGDSGNTIYF
cdr3_length: 16; j_call: TRBJ2-5; v_call: TRBV2; cdr3_aa: CASSYLAGELGETQYF
cdr3_length: 16; j_call: TRBJ2-3; v_call: TRBV5-1; cdr3_aa: CASSFPAGTGGDTQYF
cdr3_length: 14; j_call: TRBJ1-2; v_call: TRBV6-6; cdr3_aa: CASGGRASGYGYTF
cdr3_length: 15; j_call: TRBJ1-1; v_call: TRBV9; cdr3_aa: CASSAPLGGDTEAFF
cdr3_length: 14; j_call: TRBJ2-5; v_call: TRBV15; cdr3_aa: CATSREGTQETQYF
cdr3_length: 17; j_call: TRBJ1-5; v_call: TRBV2; cdr3_aa: CASRRDRGILSNQPQHF
cdr3_length: 12; j_call: TRBJ2-1; v_call: TRBV15; cdr3_aa: CATRHRGDEQFF
cdr3_length: 16; j_call: TRBJ1-5; v_call: TRBV28; cdr3_aa: CASTLIGQALNQPQHF
cdr3_length: 13; j_call: TRBJ1-1; v_call: TRBV27; cdr3_aa: CASFGQLNTEAFF
cdr3_length: 14; j_call: TRBJ2-7; v_call: TRBV6-5; cdr3_aa: CASRRDRGINEQYF
cdr3_length: 12; j_call: TRBJ2-5; v_call: TRBV29-1; cdr3_aa: CSVEKGGETQYF
cdr3_length: 15; j_call: TRBJ2-7; v_call: TRBV4-2; cdr3_aa: CASSHISGSPSEQYF
cdr3_length: 14; j_call: TRBJ1-2; v_call: TRBV19; cdr3_aa: CASSNPGTPYGYTF
cdr3_length: 14; j_call: TRBJ1-1; v_call: TRBV9; cdr3_aa: CASSSQTGGTEAFF
cdr3_length: 14; j_call: TRBJ2-5; v_call: TRBV6-5; cdr3_aa: CASSTMLAQETQYF
cdr3_length: 16; j_call: TRBJ1-3; v_call: TRBV7-9; cdr3_aa: CASSLGVGGSGNTIYF
cdr3_length: 14; j_call: TRBJ1-2; v_call: TRBV4-2; cdr3_aa: CASSQEQGVGGYTF
cdr3_length: 16; j_call: TRBJ2-1; v_call: TRBV4-1; cdr3_aa: CASSQDMGGRAIEQFF
cdr3_length: 15; j_call: TRBJ2-7; v_call: TRBV5-5; cdr3_aa: CASTPWDNGDYEQYF
cdr3_length: 18; j_call: TRBJ2-1; v_call: TRBV7-8; cdr3_aa: CASSLVFPSGPNYNEQFF
cdr3_length: 16; j_call: TRBJ1-3; v_call: TRBV7-9; cdr3_aa: CASSPDRTLQGNTIYF
cdr3_length: 16; j_call: TRBJ1-2; v_call: TRBV28; cdr3_aa: CASSTPGRDSVEGYTF
cdr3_length: 13; j_call: TRBJ1-1; v_call: TRBV5-5; cdr3_aa: CASSLRLPLEAFF
cdr3_length: 16; j_call: TRBJ1-4; v_call: TRBV5-4; cdr3_aa: CASSPDPGQGVEKLFF
cdr3_length: 14; j_call: TRBJ2-7; v_call: TRBV13; cdr3_aa: CASSLRRETYEQYF
cdr3_length: 16; j_call: TRBJ2-1; v_call: TRBV9; cdr3_aa: CASSVLGVAAYNEQFF
cdr3_length: 15; j_call: TRBJ2-1; v_call: TRBV5-1; cdr3_aa: CASSPFGWVANEQFF
cdr3_length: 12; j_call: TRBJ1-2; v_call: TRBV6-1; cdr3_aa: CASSEILYGYTF
cdr3_length: 13; j_call: TRBJ1-1; v_call: TRBV9; cdr3_aa: CASSGVENTEAFF
cdr3_length: 14; j_call: TRBJ1-2; v_call: TRBV5-1; cdr3_aa: CASSLAPTNYGYTF
cdr3_length: 15; j_call: TRBJ2-2; v_call: TRBV5-1; cdr3_aa: CASSSGAGVTGELFF